This is a list of T cell receptor beta chains from one sample in a study of radiation and T cells in renal cell carcinoma. TCRdb's table, derived via immunoSEQ multiplex PCR, lists solely in-frame clones and lacks some. Among 45,000 to 65,000 clones listed, around 72% were seen once. Sequencing was performed on blood, taken from a patient whose treatment included radiotherapy and nephrectomy. These receptors were collected from a man aged 55 to 69 with renal cell carcinoma. The CDR3 runs from the conserved cysteine through the conserved F or W. Each record gives: V gene, D gene, J gene, clone size, CDR3 DNA, CDR3 protein. A D gene is named only where the DNA matches it firmly. Size values are once, few and many counts, or a class for expanded clones, and some rows have none.

v_call: TRBV19; d_call: TRBD1; j_call: TRBJ2-5; clone_size: -; cdr3_nt: TGTGCCAGCCTGGGACAGGTGGGGGAGACCCAGTACTTC; cdr3_aa: CASLGQVGETQYF
v_call: TRBV14; d_call: -; j_call: TRBJ2-1; clone_size: -; cdr3_nt: TGTGCCAGCACCCCGAGCGGAGCGAGCAATGAGCAGTTCTTC; cdr3_aa: CASTPSGASNEQFF
v_call: TRBV10-1; d_call: -; j_call: TRBJ2-2; clone_size: -; cdr3_nt: TGCGCCAGCAGTGAGCGTGCCGACACCGGGGAGCTGTTTTTT; cdr3_aa: CASSERADTGELFF
v_call: TRBV27; d_call: -; j_call: TRBJ1-1; clone_size: many; cdr3_nt: TGTGCCAGCAGTTTTAGCGGCGACACTGAAGCTTTCTTT; cdr3_aa: CASSFSGDTEAFF
v_call: TRBV5-6; d_call: TRBD1; j_call: TRBJ2-7; clone_size: -; cdr3_nt: TGTGCCAGCAGCTTTGGGACAGGGAACTACGAGCAGTACTTC; cdr3_aa: CASSFGTGNYEQYF
v_call: TRBV27; d_call: -; j_call: TRBJ1-2; clone_size: -; cdr3_nt: TGTGCCAGCAGCCAAAACGACTTCCTGGGTGGCTACACCTTC; cdr3_aa: CASSQNDFLGGYTF
v_call: TRBV15; d_call: -; j_call: TRBJ1-5; clone_size: -; cdr3_nt: TGTGCCACCAGCAGAGGACAGCCTGGGAGCAATCAGCCCCAGCATTTT; cdr3_aa: CATSRGQPGSNQPQHF
v_call: TRBV19; d_call: TRBD1; j_call: TRBJ1-5; clone_size: few; cdr3_nt: TGTGCCAGTAGTACCGGCCGGGACAGGGTATACAATCAGCCCCAGCATTTT; cdr3_aa: CASSTGRDRVYNQPQHF
v_call: TRBV7-8; d_call: TRBD1; j_call: TRBJ1-1; clone_size: once; cdr3_nt: TGTGCCAGTAGGACAGGGGTTAGCGACACTGAAGCTTTCTTT; cdr3_aa: CASRTGVSDTEAFF
v_call: TRBV2; d_call: -; j_call: TRBJ2-3; clone_size: -; cdr3_nt: TGTGCCAGCATGTTAGCGGACCCTATCACAGATACGCAGTATTTT; cdr3_aa: CASMLADPITDTQYF
v_call: TRBV27; d_call: TRBD2; j_call: TRBJ2-3; clone_size: -; cdr3_nt: TGTGCCAGCAGGTCCGGGACTAGCGGCACAGATACGCAGTATTTT; cdr3_aa: CASRSGTSGTDTQYF
v_call: TRBV19; d_call: -; j_call: TRBJ2-1; clone_size: -; cdr3_nt: TGTGCCAGTAGTATTTGGGGGTCCCCCTACAATGAGCAGTTCTTC; cdr3_aa: CASSIWGSPYNEQFF
v_call: TRBV5-5; d_call: TRBD1; j_call: TRBJ1-3; clone_size: -; cdr3_nt: TGTGCCAGCAGCCGACAGGGTACATCAACTGGAAACACCATATATTTT; cdr3_aa: CASSRQGTSTGNTIYF
v_call: TRBV6-5; d_call: TRBD1; j_call: TRBJ1-6; clone_size: few; cdr3_nt: TGTGCCAGCAGTTACTCAGGGGGCTCCGATAATTCACCCCTCCACTTT; cdr3_aa: CASSYSGGSDNSPLHF
v_call: TRBV27; d_call: -; j_call: TRBJ1-1; clone_size: -; cdr3_nt: TGTGCCAGCAGTTCTCCCGTAGGGCTCACTGAAGCTTTCTTT; cdr3_aa: CASSSPVGLTEAFF
v_call: TRBV19; d_call: -; j_call: TRBJ2-4; clone_size: -; cdr3_nt: TGTGCCAGTGGGGGCCGGATGGGTGGCAAAAACATTCAGTACTTC; cdr3_aa: CASGGRMGGKNIQYF
v_call: TRBV7-2; d_call: -; j_call: TRBJ2-7; clone_size: -; cdr3_nt: TGTGCCAGCAGCTCTTACAGGGCTGACTACGAGCAGTACTTC; cdr3_aa: CASSSYRADYEQYF
v_call: TRBV9; d_call: -; j_call: TRBJ2-2; clone_size: -; cdr3_nt: TGTGCCAGCAGCGTAGGGGTCGGGAGTACCACCGGGGAGCTGTTTTTT; cdr3_aa: CASSVGVGSTTGELFF
v_call: TRBV9; d_call: TRBD2; j_call: TRBJ2-5; clone_size: -; cdr3_nt: TGTGCCAGCAGTCGACTAGCGGGAGGGCCGAGGGAGACCCAGTACTTC; cdr3_aa: CASSRLAGGPRETQYF
v_call: TRBV7-2; d_call: -; j_call: TRBJ2-5; clone_size: -; cdr3_nt: TGTGCCAGCAGCTTAGGGGCGGGGGCTCAATTCCCCCAGTACTTC; cdr3_aa: CASSLGAGAQFPQYF
v_call: TRBV6-5; d_call: -; j_call: TRBJ2-1; clone_size: -; cdr3_nt: TGTGCCAGCAGTTACTCCCGGAGCTCCTACAATGAGCAGTTCTTC; cdr3_aa: CASSYSRSSYNEQFF
v_call: TRBV5-1; d_call: -; j_call: TRBJ1-2; clone_size: -; cdr3_nt: TGCGCCAGCAGCTTGGAAGACATCCCTAACTATGGCTACACCTTC; cdr3_aa: CASSLEDIPNYGYTF
v_call: TRBV6-5; d_call: -; j_call: TRBJ2-4; clone_size: -; cdr3_nt: TGTGCCAGCACCGGAAACAGGGAGGGCAAAAACATTCAGTACTTC; cdr3_aa: CASTGNREGKNIQYF
v_call: TRBV11-2; d_call: TRBD1; j_call: TRBJ2-5; clone_size: -; cdr3_nt: TGTGCCAGCAGCGTCCGACAGGGGACTGAGACCCAGTACTTC; cdr3_aa: CASSVRQGTETQYF
v_call: TRBV7-3; d_call: -; j_call: TRBJ2-5; clone_size: -; cdr3_nt: TGTGCCAGCAGCCCACCGGGAGTCGAGACCCAGTACTTC; cdr3_aa: CASSPPGVETQYF
v_call: TRBV25-1; d_call: -; j_call: TRBJ2-2; clone_size: -; cdr3_nt: TGTGCCAGCAGGCGCCCCGGGACACCTCCCTTTTACACCGGGGAGCTGTTTTTT; cdr3_aa: CASRRPGTPPFYTGELFF
v_call: TRBV28; d_call: -; j_call: TRBJ1-1; clone_size: few; cdr3_nt: TGTGCCAGCACCCTAATGGGGGTGGACACTGAAGCTTTCTTT; cdr3_aa: CASTLMGVDTEAFF
v_call: TRBV7-2; d_call: TRBD2; j_call: TRBJ2-5; clone_size: -; cdr3_nt: TGTGCCAGCAGCTTAGGTAGCGGGCTCTACCAAGAGACCCAGTACTTC; cdr3_aa: CASSLGSGLYQETQYF
v_call: TRBV19; d_call: -; j_call: TRBJ1-1; clone_size: -; cdr3_nt: TGTGCCAGTAGTATCAGGGCGGACACTGAAGCTTTCTTT; cdr3_aa: CASSIRADTEAFF
v_call: TRBV21-1; d_call: -; j_call: TRBJ1-2; clone_size: few; cdr3_nt: TGTGCCAGCAGCAGTGGGGATGGCTACACCTTC; cdr3_aa: CASSSGDGYTF
v_call: TRBV5-6; d_call: -; j_call: TRBJ1-6; clone_size: few; cdr3_nt: TGTGCCAGCAGACTAGCCTCCTATAATTCACCCCTCCACTTT; cdr3_aa: CASRLASYNSPLHF
v_call: TRBV6-6; d_call: -; j_call: TRBJ1-2; clone_size: -; cdr3_nt: TGTGCCAGCAGTTACGGGGGACGAGGCGGCTACACCTTC; cdr3_aa: CASSYGGRGGYTF
v_call: TRBV30; d_call: -; j_call: TRBJ1-3; clone_size: -; cdr3_nt: TGTGCCTGGAGTGTGGCGATCCTCTCATCCCCAGGAGCGAGAAACACCATATATTTT; cdr3_aa: CAWSVAILSSPGARNTIYF
v_call: TRBV18; d_call: -; j_call: TRBJ2-6; clone_size: once; cdr3_nt: TGTGCCAGCTCACTAGGGACGGCGAACTCTGGGGCCAACGTCCTGACTTTC; cdr3_aa: CASSLGTANSGANVLTF
v_call: TRBV6-6; d_call: TRBD2; j_call: TRBJ2-3; clone_size: -; cdr3_nt: TGTGCCAGCAGGCCAAACCTAGCGGGAGGCACAGATACGCAGTATTTT; cdr3_aa: CASRPNLAGGTDTQYF
v_call: TRBV28; d_call: TRBD1; j_call: TRBJ1-1; clone_size: -; cdr3_nt: TGTGCCAGCAGTTATCCGGACAGGGGGCGCGGGAACACTGAAGCTTTCTTT; cdr3_aa: CASSYPDRGRGNTEAFF
v_call: TRBV5-4; d_call: -; j_call: TRBJ2-5; clone_size: -; cdr3_nt: TGTGCCAGCAGCTTGGCGGCAGGGGAAGAGACCCAGTACTTC; cdr3_aa: CASSLAAGEETQYF
v_call: TRBV5-4; d_call: -; j_call: TRBJ1-4; clone_size: -; cdr3_nt: TGTGCCAGCAGCCTCGCTAGGGGGTGGGATGAAAAACTGTTTTTT; cdr3_aa: CASSLARGWDEKLFF
v_call: TRBV15; d_call: TRBD1; j_call: TRBJ1-2; clone_size: -; cdr3_nt: TGTGCCACCAGCGGACAGGGGCACTATGGCTACACCTTC; cdr3_aa: CATSGQGHYGYTF
v_call: TRBV6-5; d_call: -; j_call: TRBJ2-5; clone_size: -; cdr3_nt: TGTGCCAGCAGCCGCGGTCCTGGGGCCCAGTACTTC; cdr3_aa: CASSRGPGAQYF
v_call: TRBV4-2; d_call: -; j_call: TRBJ2-3; clone_size: -; cdr3_nt: TGTGCCAGCAGCCAAGGAATGGATTCAACCACAGATACGCAGTATTTT; cdr3_aa: CASSQGMDSTTDTQYF
v_call: TRBV6-5; d_call: TRBD1; j_call: TRBJ2-1; clone_size: -; cdr3_nt: TGTGCCAGCAGTTATGATGGGGACAGGATAAATGAGCAGTTCTTC; cdr3_aa: CASSYDGDRINEQFF
v_call: TRBV7-6; d_call: -; j_call: TRBJ1-2; clone_size: medium-sized; cdr3_nt: TGTGCCAGCAGCCCTGGGGCAGCGGGTGGCTACACCTTC; cdr3_aa: CASSPGAAGGYTF
v_call: TRBV6-5; d_call: -; j_call: TRBJ2-5; clone_size: once; cdr3_nt: TGTGCCAGCAGACCCGGCCGACTCGACCAAGAGACCCAGTACTTC; cdr3_aa: CASRPGRLDQETQYF
v_call: TRBV7-2; d_call: -; j_call: TRBJ1-4; clone_size: -; cdr3_nt: TGTGCCAGCAGCTTATTGGGGAGTAATGAAAAACTGTTTTTT; cdr3_aa: CASSLLGSNEKLFF